Below, one T cell receptor (beta chain) is given with its context. What it binds is not known. This sample was included in a study of OX40 agonist ivuxolimab in advanced cancers. Points from the study as a whole: At doses 0.1 to 3.0 mg/kg, CD4+ and CD8+ clones expanded.

Method: immunoSEQ multiplex PCR; TCRdb's copy keeps in-frame clones and lacks some. The sample has about 69,000 clones; nearly 90% are singletons. The V gene end was trimmed by 2 bases and the J gene end by 3 bases; junction bases not matched to a gene: 10. CDR3 length equals 19 residues. The V gene's germline CDR1 is SEHNR and CDR2 FQNEAQ (reference sequence). The J gene is TRBJ2-2, the V gene TRBV7-9, with 12 nucleotides matching TRBD2. The sample was CD4+ or CD8+ T cells sorted from blood, taken in a trial of the OX40 agonist ivuxolimab. The receptor comes from an adult with an advanced solid tumor such as melanoma, head and neck, liver or kidney cancer. The CDR3 DNA follows: TGTGCCAGCAGCTTAATATTGACTAGCGGGAGAGTGGACACCGGGGAGCTGTTTTTT. It encodes CASSLILTSGRVDTGELFF.